A selection of T cell receptor beta chains follows, all from one sample in a study of OX40 agonist ivuxolimab in advanced cancers. TCRdb keeps only in-frame clones here, not all; method: immunoSEQ multiplex PCR. Found here are tens of thousands of clones, approximately 86% of them singletons; the top ten hold around 15%. The source material was CD4+ or CD8+ T cells sorted from blood, sampled in a trial of the OX40 agonist ivuxolimab. The receptors stem from an adult with an advanced solid tumor such as melanoma, head and neck, liver or kidney cancer. CDR3s include the opening cysteine and the closing phenylalanine or tryptophan. The order of the fields is J gene, clone size, V gene, D gene, CDR3 DNA, CDR3 protein. The D gene is left open where the match is weak. Clone sizes are given selectively: once, few, many, or a class where the clone is expanded.

>TRBJ2-7|-|TRBV6-1|-
TGTGCCAGCAGTCCATCGGGACAACGGATTTACGAGCAGTACTTC
CASSPSGQRIYEQYF
>TRBJ1-2|-|TRBV29-1|TRBD1
TGCAGCGCCGGGACAGGGGACTCTGGCTACACCTTC
CSAGTGDSGYTF
>TRBJ2-3|few|TRBV7-7|-
TGTGCTAGCAGCGTTAGCAGGTTAAGCACAGATACGCAGTATTTT
CASSVSRLSTDTQYF
>TRBJ2-1|-|TRBV28|-
TGTGCCAGCAGTCACCCATTGACTGACAGGTCCTACAATGAGCAGTTCTTC
CASSHPLTDRSYNEQFF
>TRBJ2-2|-|TRBV6-4|-
TGTGCCAGACAGTTTAAGAACACCGGGGAGCTGTTTTTT
CARQFKNTGELFF
>TRBJ1-2|-|TRBV10-3|-
TGTGCCATCGCTCGTGGGGGGAGTGGTGGCTACACCTTC
CAIARGGSGGYTF
>TRBJ2-1|-|TRBV27|TRBD2
TGTGCCAGCAGTCCCGCGGGGGGCGGCTCCTACAATGAGCAGTTCTTC
CASSPAGGGSYNEQFF
>TRBJ1-4|-|TRBV11-2|-
TGTGCCAGCAGCTTAGATGGAGGGACCGCAACTAATGAAAAACTGTTTTTT
CASSLDGGTATNEKLFF
>TRBJ2-7|-|TRBV19|-
TGTGCCAGTAGTATAGCTCAGGAAGGGCCGAGCTCCTACGAGCAGTACTTC
CASSIAQEGPSSYEQYF
>TRBJ2-3|-|TRBV6-6|TRBD2
TGTGCCAGTAAACAACTAGCGGGCACAGATACGCAGTATTTT
CASKQLAGTDTQYF
>TRBJ2-7|-|TRBV11-2|-
TGTGCCAGCAGCTTAGAACCCAGCTCCTACGAGCAGTACTTC
CASSLEPSSYEQYF
>TRBJ2-1|-|TRBV28|-
TGTGCCAGCAGTTTAGAAGGGAATGAGCAGTTCTTC
CASSLEGNEQFF
>TRBJ1-5|-|TRBV28|-
TGTGCCAGCACCGCTGGCGGGCGGAGCAATCAGCCCCAGCATTTT
CASTAGGRSNQPQHF
>TRBJ2-1|-|TRBV5-1|TRBD2
TGCGCCAGCAGCCTCCAGCCTAGCGGGGAACCACCCTACAATGAGCAGTTCTTC
CASSLQPSGEPPYNEQFF
>TRBJ1-1|-|TRBV30|TRBD1
TGTGCCTGGGATAGGACAGGGAACACTGAAGCTTTCTTT
CAWDRTGNTEAFF
>TRBJ1-5|few|TRBV25-1|-
TGTGCCAGCAGCGACGCGGGTAGCAATCAGCCCCAGCATTTT
CASSDAGSNQPQHF
>TRBJ2-7|-|TRBV5-4|-
TGTGCCTCCCGCAGAGGGGGGACAGAACGTACCTACGAGCAGTACTTC
CASRRGGTERTYEQYF
>TRBJ2-3|once|TRBV11-2|-
TGTGCCAGCAGCTTACGAAGGGGTGATACGCAGTATTTT
CASSLRRGDTQYF
>TRBJ1-1|-|TRBV18|-
TGTGCCAGCTCACCATCCGGCCCCGAAGCTTTCTTT
CASSPSGPEAFF
>TRBJ2-7|-|TRBV19|-
TGTGCCACCCAAGTGGGGGAGAGCTCCTACGAGCAGTACTTC
CATQVGESSYEQYF
>TRBJ1-3|-|TRBV2|TRBD1
TGTGCCAGCAGTTTGACAGGGGTATCTGGAAACACCATATATTTT
CASSLTGVSGNTIYF
>TRBJ1-1|-|TRBV2|-
TGTGCCAGCACCATAATGCGAGGGAACACTGAAGCTTTCTTT
CASTIMRGNTEAFF
>TRBJ2-1|-|TRBV9|-
TGTGCCAGCAGCGTATACCTAGCGCCAGGGAATGAGCAGTTCTTC
CASSVYLAPGNEQFF
>TRBJ1-5|few|TRBV6-6|-
TGTGCCAGCAGCGACGGAGGACAGCCCCAGCATTTT
CASSDGGQPQHF
>TRBJ1-4|once|TRBV18|-
TGTGCCAGCTCATCATGGACGGCAGCAACTAATGAAAAACTGTTTTTT
CASSSWTAATNEKLFF
>TRBJ2-7|-|TRBV28|TRBD2
TGTGCCAGCAGTTTAATCTCGGCTAGCGGAGATTACGAGCAGTACTTC
CASSLISASGDYEQYF
>TRBJ2-7|-|TRBV28|-
TGTGCCAGCAGTTTCCAAGGGTCCTACGAGCAGTACTTC
CASSFQGSYEQYF
>TRBJ2-1|-|TRBV29-1|TRBD2
TGCAGCGTTGATCCTCGGGGGGGACCCTTTGATGAGCAGTTCTTC
CSVDPRGGPFDEQFF
>TRBJ2-1|-|TRBV18|TRBD2
TGTGCCAGCTCACCGGAACTAGCGGACTCACCTACTAGCTCCTACAATGAGCAGTTCTTC
CASSPELADSPTSSYNEQFF
>TRBJ2-7|-|TRBV14|TRBD1
TGTGCCAGCAGCCAAGTGAGGACAGGTTGGACCTACGAGCAGTACTTC
CASSQVRTGWTYEQYF
>TRBJ2-7|-|TRBV4-1|-
TGCGCCAGCAGCCCACCGGGACGCGCCTACGAGCAGTACTTC
CASSPPGRAYEQYF
>TRBJ2-1|-|TRBV27|-
TGTGCCAGCAGTGTAACCGGGAACAATGAGCAGTTCTTC
CASSVTGNNEQFF
>TRBJ2-1|once|TRBV30|TRBD2
TGTGCCTGGAAGGATGTGGAGACTAGCGGGAGGGCTTTTGAGCAGTTCTTC
CAWKDVETSGRAFEQFF
>TRBJ1-6|-|TRBV2|-
TGTGCCAGCAGGGAAAGACAGTTGGAGAATTCACCCCTCCACTTT
CASRERQLENSPLHF
>TRBJ2-4|once|TRBV4-2|-
TGTGCCAGCAGCCAAGAGCGGGCCCGGGAAAACATTCAGTACTTC
CASSQERARENIQYF
>TRBJ2-3|-|TRBV6-6|TRBD2
TGTGCCAGCAGTTACGGCGGGAGCGGAACAGATACGCAGTATTTT
CASSYGGSGTDTQYF
>TRBJ2-1|-|TRBV2|-
TGTGCCAGCAGTACCTTAGCCTCGGGGAATGAGCAGTTCTTC
CASSTLASGNEQFF
>TRBJ2-3|-|TRBV7-7|-
TGTGCTAGCAGCTTAGCGGAGGCAGATACGCAGTATTTT
CASSLAEADTQYF
>TRBJ2-7|-|TRBV5-1|-
TGCGCCAGCAGCCTGAATCCGAGCTCCTACGAGCAGTACTTC
CASSLNPSSYEQYF
>TRBJ2-7|-|TRBV19|TRBD1
TGTGCCAGTAGTATGACAGGGGCCTACGAGCAGTACTTC
CASSMTGAYEQYF
>TRBJ2-1|-|TRBV27|TRBD1
TGTGCCAGCAGTCCGAAGGGACAGGGGTGGGTCTACAATGAGCAGTTCTTC
CASSPKGQGWVYNEQFF
>TRBJ2-7|-|TRBV28|TRBD2
TGTGCCAGCAGTGAGAGCGGGAGCTCTTCCTACGAGCAGTACTTC
CASSESGSSSYEQYF
>TRBJ2-3|-|TRBV27|-
TGTGCCAGCAGTCCCACAAGGTACACAGATACGCAGTATTTT
CASSPTRYTDTQYF
>TRBJ1-2|-|TRBV6-5|-
TGTGCCAGCAAGACAGGTTCTAACTATGGCTACACCTTC
CASKTGSNYGYTF
>TRBJ2-7|-|TRBV6-5|TRBD1
TGTGCCAGCAGGCGGGACAGGGGGCAGTACGAGCAGTACTTC
CASRRDRGQYEQYF
>TRBJ1-6|-|TRBV6-1|TRBD1
TGTGCCAGCAGGGCGGGACAGGGGCCGTCACCCCTCCACTTT
CASRAGQGPSPLHF
>TRBJ2-1|once|TRBV28|TRBD2
TGTGCCAGCAGTTTAACGGGAGGGCGGGGGGAGTTCTTC
CASSLTGGRGEFF
>TRBJ2-3|-|TRBV27|-
TGTGCCAGCAGTTTACTACTAGGAGATACGCAGTATTTT
CASSLLLGDTQYF
>TRBJ2-1|-|TRBV10-3|TRBD2
TGTGCCACCGCGAAAGGGACTAGCGGAAACAATGAGCAGTTCTTC
CATAKGTSGNNEQFF
>TRBJ1-4|-|TRBV5-4|-
TGTGCCAGCAGCTCTAACCGGGGCCTTAATGAAAAACTGTTTTTT
CASSSNRGLNEKLFF
>TRBJ1-6|-|TRBV4-1|TRBD1
TGCGCCAGCAGCCAAGACCTATGGGACAGGGGCCCTCGTATTCTCCTCCACTTT
CASSQDLWDRGPRILLHF
>TRBJ1-1|-|TRBV5-6|-
TGTGCCAGCAGCCCGGGCCAAGGGTGGAGCACTGAAGCTTTCTTT
CASSPGQGWSTEAFF